The 31 T cell receptor beta chains reported below all come from one sample, sequenced in a study of monozygotic twins with inflammatory bowel disease. From its re-call of the 5' RACE reads, TCRdb lists each CDR3 protein once, without DNA. The table gives 110,000 or so distinct CDR3 sequences; the top ten clones make up around 12% of it. Sample: blood. The receptors were gathered from a human donor with ulcerative colitis or Crohn's disease, or a healthy co-twin of an affected twin (not recorded which).

The chain carries TRBV10-3 and TRBJ1-3; the TCRdb call, TRBD1, lacks DNA for checking. Germline V gives CDR1 ENHRY, CDR2 SYGVKD. The CDR3 runs to 14 residues. The CDR3 loop is CALGQGAQGNTIYF.

V and J are TRBV7-3 and TRBJ2-2; checking the TCRdb D call of TRBD1 is not possible without DNA. The CDR3 consists of 14 residues. The germline V gene encodes CDR1 SGHTA and CDR2 FQGTGA. CDR3 in amino acids: CASSQGSPGSELFF.

V is TRBV12-3 or TRBV12-4 and J is TRBJ2-5; checking the TCRdb D call of TRBD2 is not possible without DNA. CDR3 length equals 14 residues. The CDR3 loop is CASSLTRIQETQYF.

The chain employs TRBV12-5 and TRBJ2-2; no DNA is available, so the TRBD1 call from TCRdb remains unchecked. In germline, CDR1 is LGHNT, CDR2 FRNRAP. The CDR3 length is 17 residues. The chain's CDR3 is CASGQGSDRPNTGELFF.

This chain connects TRBV6-1 to TRBJ2-5; TCRdb's D call, TRBD1, is unchecked because there is no DNA. CDR3 length: 16 amino acids. CDR1 MNHNS and CDR2 SASEGT come from the germline V gene. The CDR3 spells CASSEAKGRGLKTQYF.

The chain combines TRBV12-3 or TRBV12-4 with TRBJ2-1; no DNA is available, so the TRBD1 call from TCRdb remains unchecked. The CDR3 sequence is 12 residues long. CDR3 protein: CASRVTGAEQFF.

The chain employs TRBV7-9 and TRBJ1-5; TCRdb's D call of TRBD1 is untestable without DNA. Germline V gives CDR1 SEHNR, CDR2 FQNEAQ (reference sequence). The CDR3 totals 15 residues. CDR3 sequence: CASSLKGVGNQPQHF.

The V call is TRBV7-3, the J call TRBJ2-3; TCRdb's D call of TRBD1 is untestable without DNA. Germline CDR1 SGHTA, CDR2 FQGTGA. CDR3 length equals 15 residues. The CDR3 protein is CASSFDGGSTDTQYF. Complete variable domain (other parts from reference TRBV7-3 and TRBJ2-3): GAGVSQTPSNKVTEKGKYVELRCDPISGHTALYWYRQSLGQGPEFLIYFQGTGAADDSGLPNDRFFAVRPEGSVSTLKIQRTERGDSAVYLCASSFDGGSTDTQYFGPGTRLTVL.

The chain has TRBV29-1 and TRBJ2-2. The CDR3 spans 11 residues. Germline V gene data show CDR1 as SQVTM and CDR2 as ANQGSEA. CDR3 in amino acids: CSVEGYGELFF.

The CDR3 region is CASSPTDRASYNEQFF. J is TRBJ2-1 and V is TRBV12-3 or TRBV12-4. The CDR3 is made up of 16 amino acids.

The CDR3: CASSYSGQEGYTF. J is TRBJ1-2 and V is TRBV6-2 or TRBV6-3; TCRdb's D call of TRBD1 is untestable without DNA. CDR3 length equals 13 residues. CDR1 MNHEY and CDR2 SVGEGT come from the germline V gene.

This sequence joins TRBV29-1 and TRBJ2-2; checking the TCRdb D call of TRBD1 is not possible without DNA. Per germline, CDR1 SQVTM and CDR2 ANQGSEA. CDR3 length: 16 residues. The CDR3 here is CSVSGGIVPNTGELFF.

This chain joins TRBV5-1 and TRBJ2-5. Germline values: CDR1 SGHRS, CDR2 YFSETQ. The CDR3 is made up of 13 amino acids. CDR3 sequence reads: CASSFGTQETQYF.

The V call is TRBV7-6, the J call TRBJ1-2; TCRdb reports TRBD1, a call that lacks DNA to check it against. From germline, CDR1 is SGHVS and CDR2 FNYEAQ. This CDR3 region has 13 residues. CDR3 loop: CASSFGTNYGYTF.

J is TRBJ1-3 and V is TRBV7-9; without DNA, the TCRdb call of TRBD1 cannot be checked. This CDR3 is built from 14 residues. In germline, CDR1 is SEHNR, CDR2 FQNEAQ (reference sequence). The chain's CDR3 is CASSLAGQGNTIYF.

This chain links TRBV9 with TRBJ1-2. Germline V CDR1 and CDR2: SGDLS, YYNGEE. The CDR3 is 13 residues long. The CDR3 loop is CASSVDRNYGYTF.

The gene calls are TRBV7-3 and TRBJ2-3. The CDR3 consists of 14 residues. Germline V gene lookup returns CDR1 SGHTA and CDR2 FQGTGA. The CDR3 sequence: CASSFNRDTDTQYF.

The chain links TRBV4-2 to TRBJ1-2. The CDR3 is made up of 15 amino acids. Germline V gene lookup returns CDR1 LGHNA and CDR2 YNFKEQ. The chain's CDR3 is CASSQGVGVVYGYTF.

The chain joins TRBV13 to TRBJ2-1; TCRdb indicates TRBD2, and absent DNA this call remains unverified. Per the germline V gene, CDR1 is PRHDT and CDR2 is FYEKMQ (reference sequence). CDR3 size: 16 residues. CDR3 amino acids: CASSPGGPSLYNEQFF.

This chain joins TRBV7-7 and TRBJ2-5; absent DNA, TCRdb's TRBD1 call cannot be checked. This CDR3 comprises 19 residues. Germline lookup yields CDR1 SSHAT and CDR2 FNYEAQ (reference sequence). The CDR3 protein is CASSFGQGAGSGPQETQYF.

The chain joins TRBV5-5 to TRBJ2-2. Germline lookup yields CDR1 SGHKS and CDR2 YYEKEE (reference sequence). This CDR3 is built from 14 residues. CDR3 protein: CASSSSPVTGELFF.

The chain couples TRBV30 to TRBJ1-2; TCRdb designates TRBD1, a call that cannot be tested without DNA. The CDR3 extends over 13 amino acids. Germline assignment: CDR1 GTSNPN and CDR2 SVGIG (reference sequence). The CDR3 here is CAYDPGQYYGYTF.

This chain uses TRBV29-1 with TRBJ1-1. The length of the CDR3 is 13 residues. From germline, CDR1 is SQVTM and CDR2 ANQGSEA. CDR3 amino acids: CSAVGKGNTEAFF.

V and J are TRBV20-1 and TRBJ2-1; the D call of TRBD2 rests on TCRdb alone, since no DNA is present to check it. This CDR3 is 15 amino acids long. The V gene's germline CDR1 is DFQATT and CDR2 SNEGSKA (reference sequence). The CDR3 protein is CSAMGVAGEGSEQFF.

The chain combines TRBV7-2 with TRBJ2-2. Germline CDR1 reads SGHTA; CDR2 reads FQGNSA. The CDR3 runs 17 residues. CDR3 sequence reads: CASSLRTTEGITGELFF.

CDR3 sequence reads: CASSLQGGVGGYTF. The chain recombines TRBV7-3 with TRBJ1-2; lacking DNA, the TRBD1 call made by TCRdb goes unchecked. The germline gives CDR1 SGHTA, CDR2 FQGTGA. This CDR3 comprises 14 residues.

This chain uses TRBV5-1 with TRBJ2-1; lacking DNA, the TRBD2 call made by TCRdb goes unchecked. This CDR3 region has 14 residues. Germline loops: CDR1 SGHRS, CDR2 YFSETQ. CDR3 protein: CASSQRATSNEQFF.

The V call is TRBV29-1, the J call TRBJ2-1; absent DNA, TCRdb's TRBD1 call cannot be checked. CDR1 and CDR2 (germline): SQVTM, ANQGSEA. The CDR3 contains 15 residues. CDR3: CSVVLDSLNYNEQFF.

This chain links TRBV5-1 with TRBJ2-1; TCRdb reports TRBD2, a call that lacks DNA to check it against. This CDR3 contains 16 residues. Germline CDR1 and CDR2: SGHRS and YFSETQ. The CDR3 region is CASREGLADSYNEQFF.

The chain couples TRBV11-3 to TRBJ1-1. The CDR3 is 13 amino acids. CDR1 SGHNT and CDR2 YENEEA come from the germline V gene. CDR3 residues: CASSREEDTEAFF.

The CDR3 region is CASSQDWGGGQPQHF. V gene TRBV3-1 combines with J gene TRBJ1-5. CDR3 length: 15 amino acids. From germline, CDR1 is LGHDT and CDR2 YNNKEL (reference sequence). Full variable domain (outside the CDR3, taken from reference TRBV3-1 and TRBJ1-5): DTAVSQTPKYLVTQMGNDKSIKCEQNLGHDTMYWYKQDSKKFLKIMFSYNNKELIINETVPNRFSPKSPDKAHLNLHINSLELGDSAVYFCASSQDWGGGQPQHFGDGTRLSIL.